These T cell receptor beta chains were read from a single sample in a study of cytomegalovirus exposure and HLA in healthy donors. The assay was immunoSEQ multiplex PCR, and TCRdb's table has in-frame clones only and misses some. Of over 250,000 clones in the sample, about nine tenths were seen once. Sequenced input: PBMCs. The receptors shown here come from a woman aged 25 to 39 in good health and CMV-seropositive. Each CDR3 is given without its conserved first and last residue. Each record gives: CDR3 length, J gene, clone size, V gene, CDR3 protein. Part of the rows lack a size; the others show once, few, many or a class for expanded clones.

13,TRBJ1-1,NA,TRBV27,ASSTPTGLRTEAF
13,TRBJ2-1,NA,TRBV5-1,ASSTRAVAPNEQF
10,TRBJ2-7,NA,TRBV6-5,ASSLNNYEQY
12,TRBJ2-2,NA,TRBV4-1,ASSQVSGTGELF
12,TRBJ2-3,NA,TRBV7-3,ASSETGGRDTQY
10,TRBJ2-7,NA,TRBV6-5,ASSSGSYEQY
13,TRBJ1-3,NA,TRBV18,ASSPQRAAGNTIY
8,TRBJ1-2,few,TRBV29-1,SVDVVDYT
12,TRBJ2-7,NA,TRBV27,ASSYPGQGYEQY
12,TRBJ1-5,NA,TRBV2,ASRRVMSNQPQH
12,TRBJ1-4,NA,TRBV5-8,ASSPGGTNEKLF
13,TRBJ1-5,NA,TRBV15,ATSRQQGNNQPQH
14,TRBJ2-5,NA,TRBV7-6,ASSLGGTGVRGTQY
13,TRBJ2-5,NA,TRBV15,ATTFRAGFDKTQY
17,TRBJ2-7,NA,TRBV28,ASSLFGTSLGLGTYEQY
12,TRBJ2-2,NA,TRBV9,ASSVVGNTGELF